One T cell receptor beta chain is described in this entry. The data originate from a study of Ad26.COV2.S vaccination and SARS-CoV-2 variants. As for the study in general: Dosing was one shot or two shots 56 days apart.

Generated by immunoSEQ multiplex PCR, the TCRdb table keeps only in-frame clones and is missing some. The sample has approximately 500,000 clones, around 85% seen once; the top ten hold over 10%. Treatment reported: roughly 18 received Ad26.COV2.S at low or high dose, single or two shots; a few received placebo; per-sample allocation not given. The study sampled participants on day 63 after the first vaccine or placebo injection. V dropped 5 bases and J dropped 0 bases, with 8 bases sitting between them. Per the germline V gene, CDR1 is MNHEY and CDR2 is SVGAGI. The CDR3 has 14 amino acids. The origin of this receptor is a person between 18 and 59 years old who received the Ad26.COV2.S COVID-19 vaccine or a placebo. Sample: peripheral blood, taken in a trial of Ad26.COV2.S vaccine versus placebo. The V gene is TRBV6-5, the J gene TRBJ1-5; D remains unclear. The CDR3 bases are TGTGCCAGCAGTAGCGCAGTTAGCAATCAGCCCCAGCATTTT. Amino acid sequence: CASSSAVSNQPQHF.